The present entry profiles one T cell receptor beta chain with its context. The antigen is not known. This CDR3 is built from 21 residues. V shed 1 base, J shed 1 base, and the junction held 16 bases outside the gene matches. Germline lookup yields CDR1 SGHAT and CDR2 FQDESV (reference sequence). This specimen belongs to a study of identical twins. Findings and limits, study-wide: Abundant beta clonotypes from cord blood bore fewer insertions; memory repertoires lacked this pattern. Zero-insertion analyses could be partly confounded by invariant MAIT and iNKT cells. Weaker excess sharing between twins was seen in beta out-of-frame sequences.

Carrying unique molecular identifiers, the cDNA also gained a universal primer site through template switching. TCRdb processed the 5' RACE reads anew with MiXCR; each CDR3 protein has one entry. The sample has fewer than 800,000 distinct CDR3 sequences; just over 7% are singletons. Another study also made use of these data, one on yellow fever vaccine responses in identical twins.

This clonotype was obtained from a woman aged 18-29 years in good health. V gene TRBV11-1 combines with J gene TRBJ2-1; 10 bases are shared with TRBD2. Input material: PBMCs. The CDR3 sequence: CASSLDGRKASGRKSYNEQFF. The CDR3 nucleotides are TGTGCCAGCAGCTTAGATGGCCGGAAAGCTAGCGGGAGAAAGTCCTACAATGAGCAGTTCTTC. Based on the CDR3 plus reference TRBV11-1 and TRBJ2-1, the full variable domain is EAEVAQSPRYKITEKSQAVAFWCDPISGHATLYWYRQILGQGPELLVQFQDESVVDDSQLPKDRFSAERLKGVDSTLKIQPAELGDSAMYLCASSLDGRKASGRKSYNEQFFGPGTRLTVL.